A single sample gave rise to the 13 T cell receptor beta chains below, sequenced in a study of blood T cell repertoires in COVID-19. Using immunoSEQ multiplex PCR, the repertoire was profiled, and TCRdb retains in-frame clones only, with some absent. There are about 190,000 clones in the sample; more than 85% occur only once, and approximately 1.1% lies in the top ten. The sequenced sample consisted of peripheral blood. Every receptor here comes from a young man with acute or convalescent COVID-19.

The rearrangement uses TRBV2 and TRBJ1-5, with D possibly TRBD1 on 5 matching bases. The CDR3 consists of 14 residues. In germline, CDR1 is SNHLY, CDR2 FYNNEI. V was cut by 3 bases and J by 8 bases, with 14 bases left in between. CDR3: CASSEWGGVEPQHF. The CDR3 nucleotides read TGTGCCAGCAGTGAGTGGGGGGGAGTTGAGCCCCAGCATTTT.

The V gene is TRBV28, the J gene TRBJ2-7; 9 positions match TRBD1. CDR3 size: 20 residues. Germline V CDR1 and CDR2: MDHEN, SYDVKM. Trimming removed 2 bases from V and 3 bases from J; junction bases left unmatched: 20. The CDR3 nucleotides read TGTGCCAGCAGTTTAGATCTAGGGGGACAGGGTTTAGGTGGGAACTACGAGCAGTACTTC. It specifies CASSLDLGGQGLGGNYEQYF.

J is TRBJ1-4 and V is TRBV28, with 7 bases matching TRBD1. With V trimmed by 5 bases and J by 8 bases, 8 bases remained unmatched. CDR1 and CDR2 (germline): MDHEN, SYDVKM. There are 14 residues in the CDR3. The CDR3 bases are TGTGCCAGCAGTCAACAGGGGTTAAGGGAAAAACTGTTTTTT. The encoded protein is CASSQQGLREKLFF.

This chain links TRBV3-1 (or the pseudogene TRBV3-2) with TRBJ1-2; D remains unclear. Germline V gene data show CDR1 as LGHDT and CDR2 as YNNKEL (reference sequence). V was pared by 4 bases and J by 8 bases, with 8 bases between. The CDR3 runs 11 residues. As DNA, the CDR3 is TGTGCCAGCAGCCGAGGATTCGGCTACACCTTC. As protein: CASSRGFGYTF.

The chain uses TRBV3-1 (or the pseudogene TRBV3-2) and TRBJ2-7, with unresolved D. With 5 bases removed from V and 5 bases from J, the gap between germline ends came to 13 bases. In germline, CDR1 is LGHDT, CDR2 YNNKEL (reference sequence). The length of the CDR3 is 13 residues. CDR3 protein: CASSNLVSHEQYF. DNA for the CDR3: TGTGCCAGCAGCAATTTAGTTTCCCACGAGCAGTACTTC.

V usage is TRBV29-1 and J usage is TRBJ1-2, with D perhaps matching TRBD1 (6 bases). Per germline, CDR1 SQVTM and CDR2 ANQGSEA. The ends were cut back, 6 bases at V and 2 bases at J, with 10 bases in the middle. The CDR3 runs to 12 residues. DNA for the CDR3: TGCAGCGTCCGGGACAAGAACTATGGCTACACCTTC. This sequence encodes CSVRDKNYGYTF.

The chain joins TRBV5-1 to TRBJ1-1; 8 bases line up with TRBD1. With V trimmed by 4 bases and J by 12 bases, 8 bases remained unmatched. The CDR3 length is 12 residues. Looked up from germline, CDR1 is SGHRS and CDR2 is YFSETQ. The CDR3 sequence is CASSPGQGVSFF. In DNA form, the CDR3 reads TGCGCCAGCAGCCCCGGACAGGGAGTGTCTTTCTTT.

This clone was picked up one time. V gene TRBV27 combines with J gene TRBJ2-3; D not resolved. CDR1 and CDR2 (germline): MNHEY, SMNVEV (reference sequence). Between the trimmed V and J ends, which lost 9 bases and 7 bases, there was a span of 11 bases. The CDR3 loop spans 11 amino acids. CDR3 nucleotides: TGTGCCAGTAGACTTCTAAATACGCAGTATTTT. This gives the protein CASRLLNTQYF.

The rearrangement links TRBV10-3 to TRBJ2-4; 7 positions agree with TRBD1. This CDR3 is built from 15 residues. Germline V gene data show CDR1 as ENHRY and CDR2 as SYGVKD. V dropped 3 bases and J dropped 6; count of bases not matched to a gene: 8. CDR3 sequence (DNA): TGTGCCATCAGTGACCCAACGACAGGGCTAAACATTCAGTACTTC. It specifies CAISDPTTGLNIQYF.

The rearrangement links TRBV2 to TRBJ2-1; TRBD1 aligns across 9 bases. In germline, CDR1 is SNHLY, CDR2 FYNNEI. Unmatched junction bases numbered 9, after V lost 6 bases and J lost 6 bases. The CDR3 length is 15 residues. In nucleotides, the CDR3 is TGTGCCAGCAGCGTTGGTGGGACAGGGCGCAATGAGCAGTTCTTC. Protein: CASSVGGTGRNEQFF.

This clone was observed a single time. J is TRBJ2-1 and V is TRBV6-5; the match to TRBD2 covers 13 bases. The CDR3 extends over 16 amino acids. Trimming cost V 0 bases and J 9 bases; bases outside gene matches: 5. In germline, CDR1 is MNHEY, CDR2 SVGAGI. The CDR3: CASSYSTSGRGSEQFF. The CDR3 DNA sequence: TGTGCCAGCAGTTACTCTACTAGCGGGAGGGGTAGTGAGCAGTTCTTC.

V and J are TRBV21-1 and TRBJ1-1; the tabulated D call, TRBD1, remains unverified against the DNA. TRBV21-1 is assigned pseudogene status. CDR3 length equals 14 residues. For the CDR3, the DNA is TGTGCCAGCAGCAGAAAGTACCGGGACAGGGGTGGATTCTTT. It is translated as CASSRKYRDRGGFF.

The V and J genes are TRBV19 and TRBJ1-1; no reliable D call. The CDR3 extends over 15 amino acids. Looked up from germline, CDR1 is LNHDA and CDR2 is SQIVND (reference sequence). V was shortened by 4 bases and J by 1 base, with 13 bases between the two germline ends. As DNA, the CDR3 is TGTGCCAGTAGTACGTTGGAGGAGGAGAACACTGAAGCTTTCTTT. Its protein is CASSTLEEENTEAFF.